Sequencing of this T cell receptor beta chain was carried out in a study of blood T cell repertoires in COVID-19. Across the whole study: COVID-19 samples from acute and convalescent phases originated in the United States, Italy and Spain. T cells, B-cell-depleted T cells, or PBMCs supplied cDNA or gDNA.

Trimming at V came to 5 bases and at J to 3 bases, leaving 6 bases not matched to a gene. The CDR3 totals 14 residues. The germline gives CDR1 MNHEY, CDR2 SMNVEV (reference sequence). This clone appeared a single time. Source study methods: Estimated nucleated cell counts came from reference gene primer amplification. Only in-frame clones appear in the TCRdb table, and some are missing; sequencing was by immunoSEQ multiplex PCR. That table gives V, J and clone size, and the DNA gave D and trimming. The sample yields roughly 140,000 clones, 65% to 80% seen once. Sequencing used peripheral blood. This clonotype was sampled from a woman between 55 and 75 years old with acute or convalescent COVID-19. The chain combines TRBV27 with TRBJ2-7; 8 bases agree with TRBD1. The CDR3 DNA reads as TGTGCCAGCAGTCCCAGACAGGGGCACTACGAGCAGTACTTC. Protein product: CASSPRQGHYEQYF.